These T cell receptor beta chains were read from a single sample in a study of vaccination and CD4 T cells after COVID-19. Their antigen targets remain unknown. One entry per CDR3 protein, called by TCRdb with MiXCR from the PCR reads. In the table there are approximately 11,000 distinct CDR3 sequences, around 64% of which are singletons. The sequenced sample was CD4+ T cells from blood, cultured in vitro. These receptors all stem from a human donor who had recovered from COVID-19. CDR3s include the opening cysteine and the closing phenylalanine or tryptophan. The order of the fields is V gene, J gene, D gene, clone size, CDR3 protein, CDR3 DNA. The D gene is left open where the match is weak. Only part of the rows carry a size: once, few, many, or a class if the clone is expanded.

v_gene: TRBV20-1; j_gene: TRBJ1-1; d_gene: TRBD1; abundance: -; CDR3aa: CSASWDREWTEAFF; CDR3nt: TGCAGTGCTAGTTGGGACAGGGAATGGACTGAAGCTTTCTTT
v_gene: TRBV7-2; j_gene: TRBJ1-3; d_gene: -; abundance: -; CDR3aa: CASSRSGGSGNTIYF; CDR3nt: TGTGCCAGCAGCCGAAGTGGAGGGAGTGGAAACACCATATATTTT
v_gene: TRBV24-1; j_gene: TRBJ2-7; d_gene: -; abundance: large; CDR3aa: CATSAGRAGIDEQYF; CDR3nt: TGTGCCACCAGTGCTGGCAGGGCTGGAATCGACGAGCAGTACTTC
v_gene: TRBV20-1; j_gene: TRBJ2-3; d_gene: -; abundance: -; CDR3aa: CSARRADTQYF; CDR3nt: TGCAGTGCTAGACGGGCAGATACGCAGTATTTT
v_gene: TRBV6-2/TRBV6-3; j_gene: TRBJ2-1; d_gene: -; abundance: -; CDR3aa: CASSNPVDEQFF; CDR3nt: TGTGCCAGCAGCAATCCGGTTGATGAGCAGTTCTTC
v_gene: TRBV20-1; j_gene: TRBJ2-1; d_gene: TRBD2; abundance: few; CDR3aa: CSASGRGGYNEQFF; CDR3nt: TGCAGTGCTAGCGGGAGGGGGGGCTACAATGAGCAGTTCTTC
v_gene: TRBV20-1; j_gene: TRBJ1-6; d_gene: -; abundance: -; CDR3aa: CSARGFRNSPLHF; CDR3nt: TGCAGTGCTAGGGGGTTTCGTAATTCACCCCTCCACTTT
v_gene: TRBV10-2; j_gene: TRBJ2-5; d_gene: -; abundance: few; CDR3aa: CASSESRGAGKETQYF; CDR3nt: TGCGCCAGCAGTGAGTCGAGGGGGGCTGGAAAAGAGACCCAGTACTTC
v_gene: TRBV7-2; j_gene: TRBJ1-1; d_gene: -; abundance: -; CDR3aa: CASSPWAGAEAFF; CDR3nt: TGTGCCAGCAGCCCCTGGGCGGGGGCTGAAGCTTTCTTT
v_gene: TRBV20-1; j_gene: TRBJ1-2; d_gene: -; abundance: -; CDR3aa: CSARKGWAPQTFGGYTF; CDR3nt: TGCAGTGCTAGGAAGGGGTGGGCTCCCCAAACGTTTGGTGGCTACACCTTC
v_gene: TRBV19; j_gene: TRBJ1-2; d_gene: -; abundance: -; CDR3aa: CASSYRETGYTF; CDR3nt: TGTGCCAGTAGTTACAGGGAGACTGGCTACACCTTC
v_gene: TRBV19; j_gene: TRBJ1-1; d_gene: -; abundance: -; CDR3aa: CASSLGTVMNTEAFF; CDR3nt: TGTGCCAGTAGCTTAGGAACAGTCATGAACACTGAAGCTTTCTTT
v_gene: TRBV7-2; j_gene: TRBJ1-5; d_gene: -; abundance: -; CDR3aa: CASSRGGMNNQPQHF; CDR3nt: TGTGCCAGCAGCCGTGGCGGCATGAACAATCAGCCCCAGCATTTT
v_gene: TRBV5-1; j_gene: TRBJ1-1; d_gene: TRBD1; abundance: -; CDR3aa: CASSLGDRGGEAFF; CDR3nt: TGCGCCAGCAGCTTGGGGGACAGGGGAGGTGAAGCTTTCTTT
v_gene: TRBV5-4; j_gene: TRBJ2-5; d_gene: -; abundance: -; CDR3aa: CASSLERQETQYF; CDR3nt: TGTGCCAGCAGCCTTGAGCGGCAAGAGACCCAGTACTTC
v_gene: TRBV5-1; j_gene: TRBJ1-2; d_gene: -; abundance: -; CDR3aa: CASSLVGQGGGYTF; CDR3nt: TGCGCCAGCAGCTTGGTTGGGCAGGGAGGAGGCTACACCTTC
v_gene: TRBV14; j_gene: TRBJ2-7; d_gene: -; abundance: -; CDR3aa: CASSVRLSSYEQYF; CDR3nt: TGTGCCAGCAGCGTCAGACTTTCCTCCTACGAGCAGTACTTC
v_gene: TRBV20-1; j_gene: TRBJ2-4; d_gene: -; abundance: -; CDR3aa: CSASGGTTWNIQYF; CDR3nt: TGCAGTGCTAGTGGAGGAACTACCTGGAACATTCAGTACTTC
v_gene: TRBV2; j_gene: TRBJ1-2; d_gene: -; abundance: few; CDR3aa: CASTPIGRTHGYTF; CDR3nt: TGTGCCAGCACCCCCATCGGCAGGACCCATGGCTACACCTTC
v_gene: TRBV2; j_gene: TRBJ2-3; d_gene: -; abundance: -; CDR3aa: CASSERYTDTQYF; CDR3nt: TGTGCCAGCAGTGAACGGTACACAGATACGCAGTATTTT
v_gene: TRBV28; j_gene: TRBJ1-2; d_gene: -; abundance: -; CDR3aa: CASSLRDRGHGYTF; CDR3nt: TGTGCCAGCAGTTTACGGGACCGGGGACATGGCTACACCTTC
v_gene: TRBV10-2; j_gene: TRBJ1-5; d_gene: -; abundance: -; CDR3aa: CTSSESSGGNQPQHF; CDR3nt: TGCACCAGCAGTGAGTCGTCAGGCGGCAATCAGCCCCAGCATTTT
v_gene: TRBV7-9; j_gene: TRBJ1-5; d_gene: -; abundance: few; CDR3aa: CASSLAGSRSNQPQHF; CDR3nt: TGTGCCAGCAGCTTAGCGGGCAGTAGAAGCAATCAGCCCCAGCATTTT
v_gene: TRBV6-2/TRBV6-3; j_gene: TRBJ2-7; d_gene: -; abundance: -; CDR3aa: CASSSSPYEQYF; CDR3nt: TGTGCCAGCAGTTCCTCGCCCTACGAGCAGTACTTC
v_gene: TRBV18; j_gene: TRBJ1-6; d_gene: TRBD1; abundance: -; CDR3aa: CASSQQGAENSPLHF; CDR3nt: TGTGCCAGCTCGCAACAGGGGGCCGAGAATTCACCCCTCCACTTT
v_gene: TRBV27; j_gene: TRBJ1-1; d_gene: -; abundance: -; CDR3aa: CASSPSGSHPKAFF; CDR3nt: TGTGCCAGCAGTCCCTCTGGGAGTCATCCCAAAGCTTTCTTT
v_gene: TRBV7-8; j_gene: TRBJ1-2; d_gene: -; abundance: medium-sized; CDR3aa: CASSPSRAGPAYGYTF; CDR3nt: TGTGCCAGCAGCCCGAGCCGGGCGGGGCCTGCCTATGGCTACACCTTC
v_gene: TRBV6-2/TRBV6-3; j_gene: TRBJ1-5; d_gene: -; abundance: -; CDR3aa: CASSYVGFGNQPQHF; CDR3nt: TGTGCCAGCAGTTACGTTGGGTTCGGCAATCAGCCCCAGCATTTT
v_gene: TRBV14; j_gene: TRBJ1-2; d_gene: TRBD1; abundance: -; CDR3aa: CASSQIDRGPNYGYTF; CDR3nt: TGTGCCAGCAGCCAAATCGACAGGGGGCCGAACTATGGCTACACCTTC
v_gene: TRBV12-3/TRBV12-4; j_gene: TRBJ2-7; d_gene: -; abundance: few; CDR3aa: CASSPSSNYEQYF; CDR3nt: TGTGCCAGCAGTCCCTCGTCCAACTACGAGCAGTACTTC
v_gene: TRBV28; j_gene: TRBJ2-7; d_gene: TRBD1; abundance: -; CDR3aa: CASSISGTGREYEQYF; CDR3nt: TGTGCCAGCTCGATTTCCGGGACAGGAAGGGAGTACGAGCAGTACTTC
v_gene: TRBV6-1; j_gene: TRBJ1-6; d_gene: -; abundance: -; CDR3aa: CASSDPRQWKNSPLHF; CDR3nt: TGTGCCAGCAGTGACCCACGACAGTGGAAGAATTCACCCCTCCACTTT
v_gene: TRBV20-1; j_gene: TRBJ2-5; d_gene: -; abundance: -; CDR3aa: CSAPTGTPVWTQYF; CDR3nt: TGCAGTGCCCCGACCGGGACACCTGTTTGGACCCAGTACTTC
v_gene: TRBV20-1; j_gene: TRBJ1-1; d_gene: -; abundance: -; CDR3aa: CSARDRANTEAFF; CDR3nt: TGCAGTGCTAGAGATAGGGCGAACACTGAAGCTTTCTTT
v_gene: TRBV15; j_gene: TRBJ1-5; d_gene: -; abundance: -; CDR3aa: CATSLERGVGQPQHF; CDR3nt: TGTGCCACCAGCCTTGAGCGAGGGGTTGGGCAGCCCCAGCATTTT